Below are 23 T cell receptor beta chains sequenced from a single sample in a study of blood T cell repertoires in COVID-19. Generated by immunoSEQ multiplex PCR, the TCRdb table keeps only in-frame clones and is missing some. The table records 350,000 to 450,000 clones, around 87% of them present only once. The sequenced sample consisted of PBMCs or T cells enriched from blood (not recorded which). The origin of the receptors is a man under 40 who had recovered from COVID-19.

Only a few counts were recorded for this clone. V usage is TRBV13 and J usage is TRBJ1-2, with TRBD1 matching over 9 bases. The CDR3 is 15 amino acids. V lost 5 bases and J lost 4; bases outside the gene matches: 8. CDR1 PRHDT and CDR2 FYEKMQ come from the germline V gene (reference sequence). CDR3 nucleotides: TGTGCCAGCAGCCAAGACCGGGACAGGGTCTATGGCTACACCTTC. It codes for CASSQDRDRVYGYTF.

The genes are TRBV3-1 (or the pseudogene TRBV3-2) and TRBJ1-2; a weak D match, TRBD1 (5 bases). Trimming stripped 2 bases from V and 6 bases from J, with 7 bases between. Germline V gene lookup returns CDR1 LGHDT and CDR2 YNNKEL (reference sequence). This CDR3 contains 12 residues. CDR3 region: CASSQLGDGYTF. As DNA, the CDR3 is TGTGCCAGCAGCCAATTAGGGGATGGCTACACCTTC.

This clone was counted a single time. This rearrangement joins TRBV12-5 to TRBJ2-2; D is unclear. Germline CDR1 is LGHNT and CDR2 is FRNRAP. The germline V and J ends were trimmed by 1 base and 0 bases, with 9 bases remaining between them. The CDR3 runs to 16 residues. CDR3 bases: TGTGCTAGTGGTTTGGGGGCTCACGCGAACACCGGGGAGCTGTTTTTT. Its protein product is CASGLGAHANTGELFF.

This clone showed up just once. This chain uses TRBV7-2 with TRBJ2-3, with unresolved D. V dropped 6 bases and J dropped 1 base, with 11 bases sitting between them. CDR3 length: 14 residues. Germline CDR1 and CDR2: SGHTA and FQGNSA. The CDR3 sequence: CASRARLGTDTQYF. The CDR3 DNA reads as TGTGCCAGCAGGGCGCGGCTCGGCACAGATACGCAGTATTTT.

The CDR3 DNA sequence: TGTGCCAGCACCAGGACTGCTAATAGCGGCTACACCTTC. Translation gives CASTRTANSGYTF. V gene TRBV6-6 combines with J gene TRBJ1-2; the D is unclear. The CDR3 contains 13 residues. V lost 7 bases and J 8 bases, leaving 17 bases between the germline ends. Germline assignment: CDR1 MNHNY and CDR2 SVGAGI (reference sequence).

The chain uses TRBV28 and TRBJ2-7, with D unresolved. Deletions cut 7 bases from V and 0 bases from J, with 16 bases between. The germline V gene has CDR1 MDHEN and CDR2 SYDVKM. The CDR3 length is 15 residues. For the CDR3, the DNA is TGTGCCAGCAACCCCTCCCGTAGGAGCTCCTACGAGCAGTACTTC. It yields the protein CASNPSRRSSYEQYF.

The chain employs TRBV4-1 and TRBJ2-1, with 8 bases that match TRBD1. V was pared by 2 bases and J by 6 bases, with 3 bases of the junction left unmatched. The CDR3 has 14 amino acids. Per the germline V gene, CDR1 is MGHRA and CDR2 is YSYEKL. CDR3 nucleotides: TGCGCCAGCAGCCAATTTGACAGGGGCAATGAGCAGTTCTTC. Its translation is CASSQFDRGNEQFF.

As DNA, the CDR3 is TGCGCCAGCAGGCAACAGGGAACCGGGGAGCTGTTTTTT. As protein: CASRQQGTGELFF. The chain is built from TRBV10-1 and TRBJ2-2, with a weak D call TRBD1 (6 bases). With 6 bases removed from V and 5 bases from J, the gap between germline ends came to 10 bases. Germline lookup yields CDR1 WNHNN and CDR2 SYGVQD (reference sequence). The length of the CDR3 is 13 residues.

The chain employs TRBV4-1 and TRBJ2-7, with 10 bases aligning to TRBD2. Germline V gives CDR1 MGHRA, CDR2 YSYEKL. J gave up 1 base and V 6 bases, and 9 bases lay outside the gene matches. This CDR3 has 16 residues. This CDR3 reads CASRLNAGLASYEQYF. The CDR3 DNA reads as TGCGCCAGCAGACTAAATGCGGGACTAGCGTCCTACGAGCAGTACTTC.

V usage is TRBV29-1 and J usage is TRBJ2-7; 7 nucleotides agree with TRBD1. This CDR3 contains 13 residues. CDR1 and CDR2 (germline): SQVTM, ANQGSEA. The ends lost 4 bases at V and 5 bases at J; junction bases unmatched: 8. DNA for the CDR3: TGCAGCGTTGGACAGGGTGGGGCAAACGAGCAGTACTTC. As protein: CSVGQGGANEQYF.

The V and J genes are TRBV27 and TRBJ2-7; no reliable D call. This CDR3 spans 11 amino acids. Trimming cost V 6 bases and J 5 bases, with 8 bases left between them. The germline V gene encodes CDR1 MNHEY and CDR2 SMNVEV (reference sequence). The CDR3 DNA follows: TGTGCCAGCAGAAGTTACAACGAGCAGTACTTC. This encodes CASRSYNEQYF.

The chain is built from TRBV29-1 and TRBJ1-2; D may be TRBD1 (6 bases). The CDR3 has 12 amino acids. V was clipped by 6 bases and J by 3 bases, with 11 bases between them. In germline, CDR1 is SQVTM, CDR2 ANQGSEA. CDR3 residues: CSVTTGYYGYTF. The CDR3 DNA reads TGCAGCGTGACTACAGGGTACTATGGCTACACCTTC. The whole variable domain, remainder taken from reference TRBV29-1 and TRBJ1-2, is SAVISQKPSRDICQRGTSLTIQCQVDSQVTMMFWYRQQPGQSLTLIATANQGSEATYESGFVIDKFPISRPNLTFSTLTVSNMSPEDSSIYLCSVTTGYYGYTFGSGTRLTVV.

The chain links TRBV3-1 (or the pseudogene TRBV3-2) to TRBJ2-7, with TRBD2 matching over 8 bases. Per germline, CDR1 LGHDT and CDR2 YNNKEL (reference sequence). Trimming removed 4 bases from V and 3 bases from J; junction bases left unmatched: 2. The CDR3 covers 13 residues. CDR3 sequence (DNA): TGTGCCAGCAGCCCAGGGACTAGCTACGAGCAGTACTTC. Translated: CASSPGTSYEQYF.

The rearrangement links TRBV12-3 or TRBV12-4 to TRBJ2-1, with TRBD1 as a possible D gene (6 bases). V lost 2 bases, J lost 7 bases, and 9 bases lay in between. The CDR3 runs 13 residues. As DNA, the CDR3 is TGTGCCAGCAGTTTAACAGGGTCGAATGAGCAGTTCTTC. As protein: CASSLTGSNEQFF.

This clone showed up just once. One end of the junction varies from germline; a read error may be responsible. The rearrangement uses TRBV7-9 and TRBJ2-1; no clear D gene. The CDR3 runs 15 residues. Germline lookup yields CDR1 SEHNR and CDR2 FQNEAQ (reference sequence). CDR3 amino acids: CASTLTELSYNEQFF. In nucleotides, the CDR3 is TGTGCCAGCACCTTAACCGAGCTCTCCTACAATGAGCAGTTCTTC.

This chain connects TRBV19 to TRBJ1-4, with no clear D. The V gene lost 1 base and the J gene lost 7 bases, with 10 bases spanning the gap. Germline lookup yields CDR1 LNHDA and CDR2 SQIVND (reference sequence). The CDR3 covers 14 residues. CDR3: CASSIGGFGEKLFF. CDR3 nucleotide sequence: TGTGCCAGTAGTATAGGAGGGTTTGGTGAAAAACTGTTTTTT. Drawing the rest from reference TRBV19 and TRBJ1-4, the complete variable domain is DGGITQSPKYLFRKEGQNVTLSCEQNLNHDAMYWYRQDPGQGLRLIYYSQIVNDFQKGDIAEGYSVSREKKESFPLTVTSAQKNPTAFYLCASSIGGFGEKLFFGSGTQLSVL.

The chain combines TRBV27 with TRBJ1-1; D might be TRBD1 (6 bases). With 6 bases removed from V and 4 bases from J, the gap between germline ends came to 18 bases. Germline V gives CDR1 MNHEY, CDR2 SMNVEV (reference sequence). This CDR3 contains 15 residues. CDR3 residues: CASRKGTPGGTEAFF. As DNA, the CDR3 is TGTGCCAGCAGAAAAGGGACACCCGGCGGCACTGAAGCTTTCTTT.

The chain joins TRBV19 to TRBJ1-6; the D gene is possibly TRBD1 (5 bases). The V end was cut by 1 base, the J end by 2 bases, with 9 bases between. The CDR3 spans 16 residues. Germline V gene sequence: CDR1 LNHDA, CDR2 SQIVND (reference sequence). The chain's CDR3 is CASSIGRAAYNSPLHF. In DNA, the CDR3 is TGTGCCAGTAGTATAGGCAGGGCGGCCTATAATTCACCCCTCCACTTT.

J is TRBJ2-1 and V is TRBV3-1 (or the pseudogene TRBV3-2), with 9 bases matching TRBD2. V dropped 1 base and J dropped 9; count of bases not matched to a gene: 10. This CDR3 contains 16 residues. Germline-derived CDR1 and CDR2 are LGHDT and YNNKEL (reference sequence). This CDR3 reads CASSQGRGSGRSEQFF. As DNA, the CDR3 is TGTGCCAGCAGCCAAGGTCGGGGTAGCGGGAGATCTGAGCAGTTCTTC.

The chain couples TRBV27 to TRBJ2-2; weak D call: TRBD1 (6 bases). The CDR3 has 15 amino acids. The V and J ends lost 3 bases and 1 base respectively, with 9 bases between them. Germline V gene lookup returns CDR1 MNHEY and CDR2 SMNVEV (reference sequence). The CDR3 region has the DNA TGTGCCAGCAGTTTTTCGACAGGGAACACCGGGGAGCTGTTTTTT. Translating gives CASSFSTGNTGELFF.

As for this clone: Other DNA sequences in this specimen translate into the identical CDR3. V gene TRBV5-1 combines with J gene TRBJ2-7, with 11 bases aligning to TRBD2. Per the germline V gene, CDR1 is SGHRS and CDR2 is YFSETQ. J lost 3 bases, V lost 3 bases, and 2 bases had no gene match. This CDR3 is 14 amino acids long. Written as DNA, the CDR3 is TGCGCCAGCAGCTCCGGGACTAGCGGCTACGAGCAGTACTTC. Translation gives CASSSGTSGYEQYF.

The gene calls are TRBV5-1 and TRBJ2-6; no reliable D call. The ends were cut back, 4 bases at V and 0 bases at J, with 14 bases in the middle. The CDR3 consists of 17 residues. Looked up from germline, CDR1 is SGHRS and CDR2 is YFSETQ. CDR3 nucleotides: TGCGCCAGCAGCCCAAAGACATTCAGCTCTGGGGCCAACGTCCTGACTTTC. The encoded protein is CASSPKTFSSGANVLTF.

The CDR3 bases are TGTGCCAGTAGTATGGACAGGGATGGCACAGATACGCAGTATTTT. This codes for CASSMDRDGTDTQYF. This chain connects TRBV19 to TRBJ2-3, with 8 positions matching TRBD1. J lost 1 base, V lost 3 bases, and 3 bases had no gene match. Germline CDR1 LNHDA, CDR2 SQIVND (reference sequence). This CDR3 is built from 15 residues.